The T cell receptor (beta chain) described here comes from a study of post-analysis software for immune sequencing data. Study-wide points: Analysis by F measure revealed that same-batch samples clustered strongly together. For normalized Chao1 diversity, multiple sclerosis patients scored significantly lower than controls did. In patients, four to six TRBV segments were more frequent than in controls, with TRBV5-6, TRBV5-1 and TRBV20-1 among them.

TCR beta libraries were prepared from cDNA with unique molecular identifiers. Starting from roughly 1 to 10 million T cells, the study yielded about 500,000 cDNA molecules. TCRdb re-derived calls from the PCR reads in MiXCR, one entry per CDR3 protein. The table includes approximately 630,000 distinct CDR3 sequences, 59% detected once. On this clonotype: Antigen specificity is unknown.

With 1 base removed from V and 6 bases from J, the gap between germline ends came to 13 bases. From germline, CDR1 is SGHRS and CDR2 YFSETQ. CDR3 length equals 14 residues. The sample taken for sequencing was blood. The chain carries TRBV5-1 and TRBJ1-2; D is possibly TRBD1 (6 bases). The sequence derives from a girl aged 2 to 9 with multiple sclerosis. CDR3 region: CASSLTRGIDGYTF. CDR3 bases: TGCGCCAGCAGCTTGACCAGGGGAATTGATGGCTACACCTTC.